The entry below gives a single TCR beta chain sequence along with its context. The data stem from a study of blood T cell repertoires in COVID-19. As for the study in general: Both acute and convalescent COVID-19 samples were obtained from the United States, Italy and Spain. PBMCs, B-cell-depleted T cells, or T cells were the source of the cDNA or gDNA that made up the material.

CDR3 length: 12 amino acids. The germline V gene encodes CDR1 SGHTA and CDR2 FQGNSA. The ends were cut back, 6 bases at V and 4 bases at J, with 10 bases in the middle. In the authors' methods: Reference gene primers were amplified, and this amplification served to estimate nucleated cell counts. Using immunoSEQ multiplex PCR, the repertoire was profiled, and TCRdb retains in-frame clones only, with some absent. That table furnishes V, J and clone size, whereas the DNA furnished D and trimming. The sample carries under 200,000 clones, 75% to 90% recorded once. V and J are TRBV7-2 and TRBJ2-7; maybe TRBD1 (5 bases). The clonotype was recovered from a woman aged 35 to 49 with acute or convalescent COVID-19. The sample taken for sequencing was peripheral blood. In DNA, the CDR3 is TGTGCCAGCAGTCGCGGACAATACGAGCAGTACTTC. Translating it yields CASSRGQYEQYF.